This T cell receptor (beta chain) was sequenced during a study of T-cell reconstitution after alpha-beta-depleted transplantation in children. V lost 2 bases, J lost 1 base, and 7 bases stayed unmatched. This CDR3 comprises 17 residues. CDR1 and CDR2 from the germline V gene are SGHAT and FQNNGV. This clonotype was detected only a few times. TCRbeta library preparation incorporated unique molecular identifiers. TCRdb independently ran MiXCR on the PCR reads; one entry per CDR3 protein. The data show 190,000 or so distinct CDR3 sequences, with less than 8% seen just once and 3% to 3.5% held by the top ten.

The chain uses TRBV11-2 and TRBJ2-3, with 9 bases identical to TRBD2. This TCR was recovered from a human donor who donated a stem cell graft to a child with Wiskott-Aldrich syndrome. The material sequenced was PBMCs from the stem cell graft donor, taken from the stem cell graft. CDR3 DNA sequence: TGTGCCAGCAGCTTAAGTTTAAGGACTAGCGGCACAGATACGCAGTATTTT. Its translation: CASSLSLRTSGTDTQYF.